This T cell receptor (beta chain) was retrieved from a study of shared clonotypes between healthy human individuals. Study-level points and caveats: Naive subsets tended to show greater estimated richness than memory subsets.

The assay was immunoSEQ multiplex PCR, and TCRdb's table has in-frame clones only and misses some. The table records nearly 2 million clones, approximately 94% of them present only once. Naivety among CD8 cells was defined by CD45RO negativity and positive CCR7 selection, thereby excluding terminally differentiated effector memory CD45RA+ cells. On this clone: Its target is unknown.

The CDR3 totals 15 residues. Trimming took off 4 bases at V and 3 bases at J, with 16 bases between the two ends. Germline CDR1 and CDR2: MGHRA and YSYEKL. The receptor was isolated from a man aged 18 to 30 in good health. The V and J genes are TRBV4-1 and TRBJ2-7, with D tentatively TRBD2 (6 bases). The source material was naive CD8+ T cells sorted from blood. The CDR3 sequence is CASSPRLGGSYEQYF. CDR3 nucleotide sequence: TGCGCCAGCAGCCCCCGACTAGGAGGCAGCTACGAGCAGTACTTC.